This T cell receptor beta chain is from a study of memory CD4+ T cells and cytomegalovirus serostatus. The V end was cut by 4 bases, the J end by 2 bases, with 14 bases between. CDR1 and CDR2 from the germline V gene are SGHNT and YENEEA. The CDR3 is 15 amino acids. The sort gate was single viable CD3+CD4+CD8-CD45RO+ cells for memory CD4+ T cells. CMV serostatus came from serum IgG against pp150, pp28, p38, p52. Assay: immunoSEQ multiplex PCR; the TCRdb copy retains only in-frame clones and omits some. The sample gives 50,000 to 65,000 clones, roughly 77% of which show up once; roughly 2.7% is in the top ten.

Material: memory CD4+ T cells from blood. This TCR came from an adult in good health and CMV-seropositive. The chain uses TRBV11-3 and TRBJ2-5; tentatively, D is TRBD2 (5 bases). For the CDR3, the DNA is TGTGCCAGCAGCTCAAACCAAGGGAGACAAGAGACCCAGTACTTC. Protein sequence: CASSSNQGRQETQYF.